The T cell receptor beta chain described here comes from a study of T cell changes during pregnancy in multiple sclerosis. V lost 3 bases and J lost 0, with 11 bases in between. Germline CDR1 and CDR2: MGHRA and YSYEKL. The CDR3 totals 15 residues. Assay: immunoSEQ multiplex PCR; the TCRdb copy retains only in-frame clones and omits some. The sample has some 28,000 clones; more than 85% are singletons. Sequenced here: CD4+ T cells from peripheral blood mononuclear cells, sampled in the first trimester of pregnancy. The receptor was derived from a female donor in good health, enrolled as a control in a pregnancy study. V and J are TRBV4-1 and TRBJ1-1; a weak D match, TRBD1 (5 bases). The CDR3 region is CASSHSGSMNTEAFF. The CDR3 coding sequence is TGCGCCAGCAGCCACTCAGGGTCTATGAACACTGAAGCTTTCTTT.